A single sample gave rise to the 5 T cell receptor beta chains below, sequenced in a study of cytomegalovirus exposure and HLA in healthy donors. With 60 Vbeta and 13 Jbeta primers, the PCR was carried out. The method was immunoSEQ multiplex PCR; TCRdb's version includes in-frame clones alone and lacks a portion of them. The table has 75,000 to 100,000 clones, around 77% seen once. Sequenced input: PBMCs. These receptors all stem from a man aged 35-49 years in good health and CMV-seronegative.

The rearrangement links TRBV6-6 to TRBJ1-1; tentatively, D is TRBD1 (6 bases). Germline CDR1 reads MNHNY; CDR2 reads SVGAGI (reference sequence). The CDR3 spans 14 residues. Trimming removed 2 bases at V and 5 bases at J, with 12 bases between. This chain's CDR3 is CASSYRGARTEAFF. In DNA form, the CDR3 reads TGTGCCAGCAGTTACCGGGGGGCGAGGACTGAAGCTTTCTTT.

The chain couples TRBV23-1 to TRBJ1-6; 7 bases fit TRBD1. TRBV23-1 is an open reading frame, and its role is uncertain. The CDR3 is 22 amino acids. Trimming took 6 bases from V and 9 from J; bases not matched to a gene: 32. CDR3 in amino acids: CASRSRSLAKRVSPGQTSPLHF. CDR3 DNA: TGCGCCAGCAGGTCTCGCTCTCTAGCCAAGCGCGTATCCCCGGGACAGACTTCACCCCTCCACTTT.

The chain has TRBV28 and TRBJ2-2; D unclear. Germline CDR1 is MDHEN and CDR2 is SYDVKM. V lost 5 bases and J lost 1, with 11 bases in between. This CDR3 is 15 amino acids long. CDR3 protein: CASSPYRQNTGELFF. The CDR3 DNA reads as TGTGCCAGCAGTCCCTATCGCCAGAACACCGGGGAGCTGTTTTTT.

A few counts support this clone. The chain couples TRBV5-4 to TRBJ2-3; D is possibly TRBD2 (6 bases). The germline gives CDR1 SGHNT, CDR2 YYREEE (reference sequence). V shed 6 bases and J shed 4 bases, with 18 bases lying between them. This CDR3 region has 15 residues. The CDR3, as DNA: TGTGCCAGCAAGAAAGCCGGGGGAAGGTCAGATACGCAGTATTTT. Its translation is CASKKAGGRSDTQYF.

The chain carries TRBV28 and TRBJ1-1, with 8 bases matching TRBD1. V lost 3 bases, J lost 1 base, and 16 bases stayed unmatched. The CDR3 runs 19 residues. The V gene's germline CDR1 is MDHEN and CDR2 SYDVKM. The CDR3 region has the DNA TGTGCCAGCAGTTTTCCTGGACAGGGAACGAGGGGGTCGAACACTGAAGCTTTCTTT. It codes for CASSFPGQGTRGSNTEAFF.